The next 25 T cell receptor beta chains were all read from a single sample in a study of technical replicates of blood from a few donors. Libraries were prepared by immunoSEQ multiplex PCR; TCRdb keeps only in-frame clonotypes and omits some of them. The table shows around 68,000 clones, with 95% to 97% occurring only once. The sequenced material came from T cells isolated from PBMCs. Source of these receptors: a human donor in good health.

The J gene is TRBJ2-1, the V gene TRBV7-2; 8 bases agree with TRBD2. The J segment lost 7 bases and the V segment lost 1 base, leaving 6 bases of the junction unmatched. The germline CDR1 and CDR2 sequences are SGHTA and FQGNSA. CDR3 length equals 15 residues. CDR3 residues: CASSLEGLGLNEQFF. In DNA form, the CDR3 reads TGTGCCAGCAGCTTAGAGGGACTAGGTCTGAATGAGCAGTTCTTC. Full variable domain (missing parts from reference TRBV7-2 and TRBJ2-1): GAGVSQSPSNKVTEKGKDVELRCDPISGHTALYWYRQSLGQGLEFLIYFQGNSAPDKSGLPSDRFSAERTGGSVSTLTIQRTQQEDSAVYLCASSLEGLGLNEQFFGPGTRLTVL.

Comments on this clone: This same CDR3 is encoded by further DNA sequences in the sample. This chain connects TRBV6-5 to TRBJ1-1; D gene uncertain. Trimming pared 0 bases from V and 1 base from J, leaving 3 bases between. The CDR3 has 13 amino acids. The germline V gene encodes CDR1 MNHEY and CDR2 SVGAGI. The CDR3 sequence is CASSYSRNTEAFF. The DNA of the CDR3 is TGTGCCAGCAGTTACTCTAGGAACACTGAAGCTTTCTTT.

The chain carries TRBV5-5 and TRBJ2-3, with D tentatively TRBD1 (5 bases). This CDR3 is built from 15 residues. CDR1 is SGHKS, CDR2 YYEKEE, per germline (reference sequence). Trimming shortened V by 3 bases and J by 2 bases, and 13 bases separated the two germline ends. DNA for the CDR3: TGTGCCAGCAGCTATAGGGGTGATCCCACAGATACGCAGTATTTT. It is translated as CASSYRGDPTDTQYF.

The rearrangement uses TRBV6-5 and TRBJ2-7, with 9 nucleotides matching TRBD1. Germline lookup yields CDR1 MNHEY and CDR2 SVGAGI. The V segment lost 8 bases and the J segment 5 bases; nucleotides outside the gene matches: 7. The CDR3 consists of 13 residues. CDR3 loop: CASETGGSNEQYF. Here the CDR3 DNA reads TGTGCCAGCGAAACAGGGGGCTCAAACGAGCAGTACTTC.

The chain combines TRBV6-6 with TRBJ1-1; TRBD1 matches at 7 bases. This CDR3 spans 15 amino acids. From germline, CDR1 is MNHNY and CDR2 SVGAGI (reference sequence). Losses at the gene ends were 5 bases for V and 3 bases for J; bases not matched to a gene: 9. The CDR3 spells CASSLPTGIYTEAFF. The CDR3 DNA follows: TGTGCCAGCAGTCTACCGACAGGGATATACACTGAAGCTTTCTTT.

V and J are TRBV7-9 and TRBJ2-1; 7 nucleotides line up with TRBD2. Looked up from germline, CDR1 is SEHNR and CDR2 is FQNEAQ (reference sequence). This CDR3 region has 14 residues. V dropped 1 base and J dropped 5; count of bases not matched to a gene: 2. The CDR3 nucleotides read TGTGCCAGCAGCTTAGACGGGACTAACAATGAGCAGTTCTTC. This translates into CASSLDGTNNEQFF.

The table lists this clone with a count of one. The CDR3 loop reads CASSLIQAYGYTF. The CDR3 DNA reads TGTGCCAGCAGCTTAATACAGGCCTATGGCTACACCTTC. This rearrangement joins TRBV13 to TRBJ1-2, with D possibly being TRBD1 (5 bases). The CDR3 is 13 residues long. CDR1 is PRHDT and CDR2 is FYEKMQ in the germline V gene (reference sequence). Trimming took 2 bases from V and 4 from J, leaving 8 bases between them.

The chain recombines TRBV11-3 with TRBJ1-1, with 8 positions matching TRBD1. V lost 1 base to trimming and J lost 1 base; unmatched junction nucleotides: 8. The CDR3 is 17 residues long. Germline V gene sequence: CDR1 SGHNT, CDR2 YENEEA. The DNA for the CDR3 is TGTGCCAGCAGCTTAGCCTGGACGGACAGGGAGAACACTGAAGCTTTCTTT. Translating it yields CASSLAWTDRENTEAFF. The full variable domain, completed using reference TRBV11-3 and TRBJ1-1, is EAGVVQSPRYKIIEKKQPVAFWCNPISGHNTLYWYLQNLGQGPELLIRYENEEAVDDSQLPKDRFSAERLKGVDSTLKIQPAELGDSAVYLCASSLAWTDRENTEAFFGQGTRLTVV.

This rearrangement joins TRBV27 to TRBJ2-2, with a possible D match to TRBD1 (5 bases). With 3 bases removed from V and 7 bases from J, the gap between germline ends came to 15 bases. The CDR3 is made up of 15 amino acids. From germline, CDR1 is MNHEY and CDR2 SMNVEV (reference sequence). The CDR3 DNA sequence: TGTGCCAGCAGTTTCGAAGCAGGGTATCTCGGGGAGCTGTTTTTT. This codes for CASSFEAGYLGELFF.

The V and J genes are TRBV2 and TRBJ1-5; D gene unclear. Germline loops: CDR1 SNHLY, CDR2 FYNNEI. CDR3 length: 13 amino acids. The V and J ends lost 7 bases and 0 bases respectively, with 7 bases between them. CDR3 sequence: CASTYYSNQPQHF. CDR3 DNA sequence: TGTGCCAGCACCTATTATAGCAATCAGCCCCAGCATTTT.

The J gene is TRBJ2-3, the V gene TRBV27; D is ambiguous. The V end was cut by 3 bases, the J end by 1 base, with 11 bases between. The CDR3 runs 15 residues. Germline CDR1 MNHEY, CDR2 SMNVEV (reference sequence). CDR3 amino acids: CASSFLNRRTDTQYF. The CDR3, as DNA: TGTGCCAGCAGTTTTTTGAACAGACGCACAGATACGCAGTATTTT.

In its sample, this clone was seen once. The rearrangement joins TRBV19 to TRBJ1-1; 7 nucleotides agree with TRBD1. The CDR3 sequence is 14 residues long. From germline, CDR1 is LNHDA and CDR2 SQIVND (reference sequence). V dropped 6 bases and J dropped 5; count of bases not matched to a gene: 9. The CDR3 region has the DNA TGTGCCAGTAGCGGTCAGGGGGATCAGACTGAAGCTTTCTTT. It codes for CASSGQGDQTEAFF.

J is TRBJ2-7 and V is TRBV30; TRBD2 is a possible D gene (6 bases). CDR1 is GTSNPN and CDR2 is SVGIG in the germline V gene (reference sequence). This CDR3 is 12 amino acids long. Trimming left V 2 bases short and J 6 bases short, with 11 bases between. The CDR3 sequence: CAWSRRVSEQYF. The CDR3 DNA follows: TGTGCCTGGAGTAGGAGGGTCAGCGAGCAGTACTTC.

To note about this clone: In the same sample, other DNA sequences code for this CDR3. The CDR3 protein is CASSLTGGSNQPQHF. Written as DNA, the CDR3 is TGTGCCAGCAGCTTGACAGGGGGTAGCAATCAGCCCCAGCATTTT. The chain recombines TRBV11-2 with TRBJ1-5, with 9 bases identical to TRBD1. V dropped 3 bases and J dropped 0; count of bases not matched to a gene: 0. CDR3 size: 15 residues. Germline CDR1 is SGHAT and CDR2 is FQNNGV.

CDR3 sequence (DNA): TGTGCCAGCAGTTTGACTAGCGGGAGGCAATACAATGAGCAGTTCTTC. Its protein product is CASSLTSGRQYNEQFF. The chain is built from TRBV2 and TRBJ2-1, with TRBD2 matching over 13 bases. This CDR3 comprises 16 residues. V trimming: 5 bases; J trimming: 4 bases; junction bases outside the gene matches: 5. Germline V gene lookup returns CDR1 SNHLY and CDR2 FYNNEI.

The chain combines TRBV5-1 with TRBJ1-1; 12 bases fit TRBD1. In germline, CDR1 is SGHRS, CDR2 YFSETQ. The J segment lost 6 bases and the V segment lost 3 bases, leaving 3 bases of the junction unmatched. The CDR3 totals 14 residues. The CDR3: CASSSGQGASEAFF. The DNA of the CDR3 is TGCGCCAGCAGCTCGGGACAGGGGGCTTCTGAAGCTTTCTTT.

CDR3 region: CASSVVVGGDGYTGELFF. In DNA, the CDR3 is TGTGCCAGCAGCGTAGTAGTAGGGGGGGACGGGTACACCGGGGAGCTGTTTTTT. This chain uses TRBV9 with TRBJ2-2; D is perhaps TRBD2 (7 bases). V shed 0 bases and J shed 3 bases, with 18 bases lying between them. Germline V gene lookup returns CDR1 SGDLS and CDR2 YYNGEE. CDR3 length equals 18 residues.

The V call is TRBV11-3, the J call TRBJ2-3; possibly TRBD2 for D (6 bases). Trimming left V 5 bases short and J 2 bases short, with 20 bases between. CDR1 and CDR2 (germline): SGHNT, YENEEA. The CDR3 is 17 amino acids. The CDR3 nucleotides are TGTGCCAGCAGCGAGGAATGGGTTAGCGGACTCACAGATACGCAGTATTTT. Translated, it gives CASSEEWVSGLTDTQYF.

The chain joins TRBV11-2 to TRBJ1-4, with 8 positions matching TRBD1. Per germline, CDR1 SGHAT and CDR2 FQNNGV. V lost 2 bases and J lost 14; bases outside the gene matches: 4. The CDR3 loop spans 12 amino acids. CDR3 loop: CASSLLRQGLFF. The CDR3 DNA follows: TGTGCCAGCAGCTTACTCAGACAGGGGCTGTTTTTT. Filled out from reference TRBV11-2 and TRBJ1-4, the complete variable domain reads EAGVAQSPRYKIIEKRQSVAFWCNPISGHATLYWYQQILGQGPKLLIQFQNNGVVDDSQLPKDRFSAERLKGVDSTLKIQPAKLEDSAVYLCASSLLRQGLFFGSGTQLSVL.

The chain carries TRBV4-3 and TRBJ1-2, with D uncertain. Trimming took off 0 bases at V and 3 bases at J, with 17 bases between the two ends. This CDR3 is built from 17 residues. Germline V gives CDR1 LGHNA, CDR2 YSLEER. In DNA, the CDR3 is TGCGCCAGCAGCCAAGATAAATCTTATGGCGGATACTATGGCTACACCTTC. Protein sequence: CASSQDKSYGGYYGYTF.

This sequence joins TRBV7-2 and TRBJ2-7, with D possibly being TRBD2 (6 bases). V was pared by 5 bases and J by 2 bases, with 19 bases between. Germline V gene sequence: CDR1 SGHTA, CDR2 FQGNSA. The CDR3 has 16 residues. The CDR3 sequence: CASSPGVIVKTYEQYF. In nucleotides, the CDR3 is TGTGCCAGCAGCCCGGGGGTAATTGTAAAGACCTACGAGCAGTACTTC.

V is TRBV28 and J is TRBJ2-1; TRBD2 matches 15 bases. V lost 7 bases to trimming and J lost 9 bases; unmatched junction nucleotides: 4. The CDR3 loop spans 14 amino acids. CDR1 and CDR2 from the germline V gene are MDHEN and SYDVKM. The CDR3 here is CASTPGLAGGEQFF. CDR3 bases: TGTGCCAGCACTCCGGGACTAGCGGGAGGTGAGCAGTTCTTC.

This rearrangement joins TRBV11-3 to TRBJ2-1; 9 bases fit TRBD1. The junction had 8 bases not matched to a gene; V was cut back by 5 bases and J by 6 bases. CDR3 length: 15 residues. Germline V gives CDR1 SGHNT, CDR2 YENEEA. DNA for the CDR3: TGTGCCAGCAGCCCCCGCGGACAGGGGATCAATGAGCAGTTCTTC. This codes for CASSPRGQGINEQFF. Full variable domain (outside the CDR3, taken from reference TRBV11-3 and TRBJ2-1): EAGVVQSPRYKIIEKKQPVAFWCNPISGHNTLYWYLQNLGQGPELLIRYENEEAVDDSQLPKDRFSAERLKGVDSTLKIQPAELGDSAVYLCASSPRGQGINEQFFGPGTRLTVL.

The gene calls are TRBV29-1 and TRBJ2-2; 10 nucleotides match TRBD1. With 0 bases clipped from V and 5 bases from J, the junction kept 9 bases outside the gene matches. This CDR3 has 17 residues. Germline V gene lookup returns CDR1 SQVTM and CDR2 ANQGSEA. Here the CDR3 reads CSVEDRRQGARTGELFF. DNA of the CDR3: TGCAGCGTTGAAGATCGCAGACAGGGGGCGCGGACCGGGGAGCTGTTTTTT.

The V gene is TRBV2, the J gene TRBJ2-1; 12 bases are shared with TRBD2. The CDR3 spans 15 residues. V lost 6 bases and J lost 9; bases outside the gene matches: 9. The germline V gene encodes CDR1 SNHLY and CDR2 FYNNEI. The CDR3 is CASRLAGGPGGEQFF. The CDR3 DNA reads as TGTGCCAGCAGACTAGCGGGAGGCCCTGGGGGTGAGCAGTTCTTC.